This TCR beta chain was observed in a study of identical twins. Germline-derived CDR1 and CDR2 are KGHSH and LQKENI. CDR3 size: 16 residues. V was cut by 2 bases and J by 0 bases, with 11 bases left in between. Template switching created a universal primer site, and the cDNA included unique molecular identifiers. One entry per CDR3 protein, called by TCRdb with MiXCR from the 5' RACE reads. The data hold hundreds of thousands of distinct CDR3 sequences, with approximately 22% observed a single time. The sample also formed part of further work on T cells expressing NK-cell markers. In that study: One of eight sequenced donors was HCMV-seronegative; the other seven were seropositive. What restricted sorting to alpha-beta TCR T cells in several experiments was an anti-gamma-delta TCR antibody. A handful of donors had dominant NKG2C+ clonotypes that comprised about 1.0-7.0% of their CD8+ T cells.

This TCR was recovered from a woman under 30 in good health. The V call is TRBV18, the J call TRBJ2-1; D not resolved. The sequencing sample was made of PBMCs. CDR3: CASSPFGAGSYNEQFF. CDR3 bases: TGTGCCAGCTCACCATTTGGTGCCGGCTCCTACAATGAGCAGTTCTTC.